Each of the 20 T cell receptor beta chains below was sequenced from the same sample in a study of blood T cells in healthy people across ages. A sample-barcoded 5' primer and a J-beta primer mix were used in a second PCR of roughly 7 to 11 cycles. TCRdb called the 5' RACE reads again in MiXCR, with one record for every CDR3 protein. The sample holds 1.5 million to 2 million distinct CDR3 sequences, approximately 50% seen once. The sample taken for sequencing was blood. These receptors came from a woman between 40 and 55 years old in good health.

This clonotype turned up a few times. The V gene is TRBV20-1, the J gene TRBJ2-5, with 11 bases identical to TRBD1. CDR3 length equals 16 residues. V gave up 2 bases and J gave up 0 bases; unmatched junction bases: 5. The germline V gene encodes CDR1 DFQATT and CDR2 SNEGSKA (reference sequence). CDR3 protein: CSARPGQGADQETQYF. The CDR3 region has the DNA TGCAGTGCTAGACCTGGACAGGGGGCAGACCAAGAGACCCAGTACTTC.

The chain is built from TRBV25-1 and TRBJ2-6, with D unresolved. CDR3 length: 14 residues. Germline values: CDR1 MGHDK, CDR2 SYGVNS. V was trimmed by 4 bases and J by 1 base, leaving 5 bases between them. The CDR3 sequence is CASSAASGANVLTF. DNA for the CDR3: TGTGCCAGCAGTGCGGCATCTGGGGCCAACGTCCTGACTTTC.

In its sample, this clonotype was seen a few times. The V gene is TRBV27, the J gene TRBJ2-1; TRBD1 aligns across 7 bases. CDR3 length: 15 residues. In germline, CDR1 is MNHEY, CDR2 SMNVEV (reference sequence). The trim removed 6 bases at V and 4 bases at J, leaving 9 bases unmatched. This chain's CDR3 is CASSAATGQYNEQFF. The CDR3 DNA is TGTGCCAGCAGCGCTGCGACGGGACAGTACAATGAGCAGTTCTTC.

This clonotype was found a few times. The rearrangement uses TRBV20-1 and TRBJ2-7; the D is unclear. In germline, CDR1 is DFQATT, CDR2 SNEGSKA (reference sequence). V lost 2 bases and J 0 bases, leaving 11 bases between the germline ends. The CDR3 sequence is 14 residues long. CDR3 sequence reads: CSARSSAISYEQYF. CDR3 in DNA: TGCAGTGCTAGAAGCAGTGCTATCTCCTACGAGCAGTACTTC.

This chain uses TRBV12-3 or TRBV12-4 with TRBJ1-5, with a possible D match to TRBD1 (6 bases). Trimming took 6 bases from V and 2 from J, leaving 14 bases between them. The CDR3 loop spans 15 amino acids. This CDR3 is CASRARGLGNQPQHF. DNA of the CDR3: TGTGCCAGCAGAGCCAGGGGATTAGGCAATCAGCCCCAGCATTTT.

The chain recombines TRBV29-1 with TRBJ2-4, with D possibly matching TRBD1 (5 bases). The J call may be faulty, since TRBJ2-7 better matches the DNA end. The CDR3 contains 13 residues. Germline V lookup: CDR1 SQVTM, CDR2 ANQGSEA. CDR3 nucleotides: TGCAGCGTTGAGACGACAGTCGGCTACGAGCAGTACTTC. The encoded protein is CSVETTVGYEQYF.

V gene TRBV6-2 or TRBV6-3 combines with J gene TRBJ2-3, with 7 positions matching TRBD1. Germline trimming cut 2 bases from V and 4 bases from J; bases unmatched to any gene: 6. CDR1 MNHEY and CDR2 SVGEGT come from the germline V gene. The CDR3 is 15 amino acids. CDR3 nucleotide sequence: TGTGCCAGCAGTTACGCCGACAGGGCGGCAGATACGCAGTATTTT. Translated, it gives CASSYADRAADTQYF.

This chain uses TRBV6-4 with TRBJ2-5; a weak D match, TRBD1 (6 bases). V was trimmed by 6 bases and J by 0 bases, leaving 17 bases between them. Germline values: CDR1 MRHNA, CDR2 SNTAGT. CDR3 size: 16 residues. The CDR3 coding sequence is TGTGCCAGCAGGCCCCAGGGGCCTAAGTACCAAGAGACCCAGTACTTC. Its protein is CASRPQGPKYQETQYF.

The chain uses TRBV5-1 and TRBJ1-1; D gene ambiguous. The germline V gene encodes CDR1 SGHRS and CDR2 YFSETQ. The V gene lost 4 bases and the J gene lost 3 bases, with 7 bases spanning the gap. This CDR3 is built from 12 residues. In DNA, the CDR3 is TGCGCCAGCAGCGCGTATGACACTGAAGCTTTCTTT. This encodes CASSAYDTEAFF. The whole variable domain, remainder taken from reference TRBV5-1 and TRBJ1-1, is KAGVTQTPRYLIKTRGQQVTLSCSPISGHRSVSWYQQTPGQGLQFLFEYFSETQRNKGNFPGRFSGRQFSNSRSEMNVSTLELGDSALYLCASSAYDTEAFFGQGTRLTVV.

The chain links TRBV20-1 to TRBJ1-4; D is ambiguous. The CDR3 has 13 amino acids. In germline, CDR1 is DFQATT, CDR2 SNEGSKA (reference sequence). Trimming pared 6 bases from V and 0 bases from J, leaving 8 bases between. The CDR3 loop is CSALKATNEKLFF. CDR3 DNA: TGCAGTGCCTTGAAGGCAACTAATGAAAAACTGTTTTTT.

This rearrangement joins TRBV4-3 to TRBJ1-6, with 9 bases aligning to TRBD1. This CDR3 spans 15 amino acids. Trimming at V came to 1 base and at J to 14 bases, leaving 9 bases not matched to a gene. CDR1 is LGHNA, CDR2 YSLEER, per germline. The CDR3 nucleotides read TGCGCCAGCAGCCAAGTGAGGGGACAGGGTCAATCCCTCCACTTT. It codes for CASSQVRGQGQSLHF.

The sample holds a few counts of this clonotype. One end of the junction varies from germline; a read error may be responsible. The chain joins TRBV28 to TRBJ2-7, with D possibly being TRBD2 (5 bases). This CDR3 spans 13 amino acids. Looked up from germline, CDR1 is MDHEN and CDR2 is SYDVKM. CDR3 protein: CASSLYGAYEQYF. The CDR3 coding sequence is TGCGCCAGCAGCTTGTACGGGGCCTACGAGCAGTACTTC.

The chain carries TRBV4-3 and TRBJ1-1; tentative D call: TRBD1 (5 bases). Trimming left V 0 bases short and J 7 bases short, with 15 bases between. CDR3 length: 15 amino acids. The germline gives CDR1 LGHNA, CDR2 YSLEER. The CDR3 here is CASSQDWGKMDEAFF. Here the CDR3 DNA reads TGCGCCAGCAGCCAAGATTGGGGGAAAATGGATGAAGCTTTCTTT.

This chain joins TRBV6-2 or TRBV6-3 and TRBJ2-7; TRBD2 is a possible D gene (5 bases). Trimming removed 5 bases from V and 7 bases from J, with 12 bases in between. CDR3 length: 12 amino acids. The germline V gene encodes CDR1 MNHEY and CDR2 SVGEGT. CDR3 sequence (DNA): TGTGCCAGCAGTCGGGGATTCGGGGAGCAGTACTTC. This codes for CASSRGFGEQYF.

The V call is TRBV29-1, the J call TRBJ2-5, with D unresolved. The CDR3 is 12 residues long. Trimming cost V 4 bases and J 6 bases, with 12 bases left between them. In germline, CDR1 is SQVTM, CDR2 ANQGSEA. CDR3 sequence (DNA): TGCAGCGTTGGTGGGTCTTTGAAGACCCAGTACTTC. Translated, it gives CSVGGSLKTQYF.

This clonotype has just a few counts. The DNA for the CDR3 is TGCGCCAGCAGCTTGGCTTTGGACAGCGTCTACGAGCAGTACTTC. Translated: CASSLALDSVYEQYF. This chain links TRBV5-1 with TRBJ2-7; possible D gene TRBD1, 6 bases. Germline V lookup: CDR1 SGHRS, CDR2 YFSETQ. V dropped 0 bases and J dropped 3 bases, with 13 bases sitting between them. The CDR3 contains 15 residues. The full variable domain, in which reference TRBV5-1 and TRBJ2-7 provide the parts outside the CDR3, is KAGVTQTPRYLIKTRGQQVTLSCSPISGHRSVSWYQQTPGQGLQFLFEYFSETQRNKGNFPGRFSGRQFSNSRSEMNVSTLELGDSALYLCASSLALDSVYEQYFGPGTRLTVT.

Of note for this clonotype: An end of the junction differs from the germline gene, which may be a read error. V usage is TRBV5-1 and J usage is TRBJ2-3; TRBD1 or TRBD2 may be the D gene (5 bases each). CDR1 is SGHRS, CDR2 YFSETQ, per germline. CDR3 size: 16 residues. For the CDR3, the DNA is TGCGCCAGCAGCTTCCCTCAACGGGGCCGCACAGATACGCGGTATTTT. Protein sequence: CASSFPQRGRTDTRYF.

The table lists this clonotype with a few counts. J is TRBJ2-3 and V is TRBV4-1; D gene uncertain. The germline V and J ends were trimmed by 0 bases and 14 bases, with 12 bases remaining between them. The CDR3 covers 12 residues. CDR1 MGHRA and CDR2 YSYEKL come from the germline V gene. CDR3 protein: CASSQDERVMYF. As DNA, the CDR3 is TGCGCCAGCAGCCAAGATGAAAGGGTTATGTATTTT.

The chain combines TRBV25-1 with TRBJ2-1; the match to TRBD1 covers 9 bases. CDR3 length: 16 residues. Germline loops: CDR1 MGHDK, CDR2 SYGVNS. The V and J ends lost 3 bases and 6 bases, in that order; junction bases with no gene match: 9. This chain's CDR3 is CASSDPQGASGNEQFF. The CDR3 region has the DNA TGTGCCAGCAGTGACCCACAGGGGGCTTCGGGCAATGAGCAGTTCTTC.

This clonotype was counted only a few times. The gene calls are TRBV9 and TRBJ2-1; 9 nucleotides line up with TRBD2. Germline CDR1 is SGDLS and CDR2 is YYNGEE. Trimming cost V 1 base and J 2 bases; bases outside gene matches: 4. CDR3 length: 16 residues. In DNA, the CDR3 is TGTGCCAGCAGCGTACAGGTAGCGGGGGCCTACAATGAGCAGTTCTTC. Protein sequence: CASSVQVAGAYNEQFF.